This T cell receptor beta chain originates from a study of shared clonotypes between healthy human individuals. Broader study findings: It was the few donors that limited the genetic and exposure-history diversity represented.

The study drew its donors from healthy HIV-negative adults without recent acute infections or vaccinations. At deep level, the assay was performed. Sequenced by immunoSEQ multiplex PCR; TCRdb stores in-frame clones only, minus some. Of over a million clones listed, approximately 96% are singletons. With regard to this clone: Its antigen is unidentified.

The CDR3 loop spans 14 amino acids. Trimming pared 2 bases from V and 6 bases from J, leaving 12 bases between. Germline CDR1 reads MNHNS; CDR2 reads SASEGT. The sample taken for sequencing was naive CD4+ T cells sorted from blood. The sample's subset: CD45RA+ positively selected. The chain joins TRBV6-1 to TRBJ2-3, with no clear D. The source is a man aged 30 to 39 in good health. CDR3 residues: CASSESGIMDTQYF. The CDR3 nucleotides are TGTGCCAGCAGTGAATCGGGTATTATGGATACGCAGTATTTT.